These 2 T cell receptor beta chains originate from one sample sequenced in a study of T cells in Graves' hyperthyroidism and ophthalmopathy. TCR beta CDR3 regions were amplified from RNA. The TCR CDR3 first-round RT-PCR relied on the HTBI primer set. TCRdb ran MiXCR on the multiplex PCR reads and lists one entry per CDR3 protein. The table has a few hundred thousand distinct CDR3 sequences, 15% to 19% seen once; the top ten hold 7.3%. The sequenced sample was blood. The origin of the receptors is a woman aged 30 to 39 with Graves' hyperthyroidism.

In its sample, this clonotype was seen many times. The rearrangement joins TRBV28 to TRBJ2-7; D may be TRBD2 (6 bases). The CDR3 runs 14 residues. Per the germline V gene, CDR1 is MDHEN and CDR2 is SYDVKM. V gave up 6 bases and J gave up 6 bases, with 18 bases separating them. This chain's CDR3 is CASSTGVGRSEQYF. CDR3 sequence (DNA): TGTGCCAGCAGCACGGGGGTGGGTCGGAGCGAGCAGTACTTC.

This clonotype was found a few times. This chain uses TRBV29-1 with TRBJ1-5; D might be TRBD1 (6 bases). This CDR3 has 14 amino acids. The germline V gene encodes CDR1 SQVTM and CDR2 ANQGSEA. V was trimmed by 7 bases and J by 0 bases, leaving 13 bases between them. The CDR3 nucleotides read TGCAGCGCCGGGACATTTGATAGCAATCAGCCCCAGCATTTT. Translation gives CSAGTFDSNQPQHF.